Presented here are 21 T cell receptor beta chains from one specimen sequenced in a study of blood T cell repertoires in COVID-19. TCRdb keeps only in-frame clones here, not all; method: immunoSEQ multiplex PCR. The repertoire consists of about 110,000 clones, with approximately 88% occurring once and the leading ten covering roughly 4.3%. Source material: peripheral blood. These receptors originate from a human donor in a cohort sampled during active COVID-19.

The chain uses TRBV28 and TRBJ2-1; D might be TRBD2 (5 bases). Trimming pared 2 bases from V and 6 bases from J, leaving 11 bases between. Germline assignment: CDR1 MDHEN and CDR2 SYDVKM. The CDR3 is 14 residues long. The CDR3: CASSLGGSRNEQFF. Written as DNA, the CDR3 is TGTGCCAGCAGTTTAGGTGGGAGTCGCAATGAGCAGTTCTTC.

This clone appeared once. This chain uses TRBV5-1 with TRBJ2-1, with 7 bases lining up with TRBD2. There are 16 residues in the CDR3. V was pared by 3 bases and J by 6 bases, with 12 bases of the junction left unmatched. Germline V gene data show CDR1 as SGHRS and CDR2 as YFSETQ. CDR3 in DNA: TGCGCCAGCAGCTCAGTGACGCGCTCGGGGGGCAATGAGCAGTTCTTC. It specifies CASSSVTRSGGNEQFF.

The chain recombines TRBV6-5 with TRBJ2-7; 8 bases match TRBD1. V lost 6 bases, J lost 0 bases, and 4 bases stayed unmatched. This CDR3 has 14 residues. In germline, CDR1 is MNHEY, CDR2 SVGAGI. The CDR3 here is CASRRTGLSYEQYV. The CDR3 nucleotides read TGTGCCAGCAGAAGGACAGGGCTCTCCTACGAGCAGTACGTC.

The gene calls are TRBV10-2 and TRBJ1-5; D is uncertain. CDR1 and CDR2 (germline): WSHSY, SAAADI. CDR3 length equals 16 residues. V lost 0 bases, J lost 3 bases, and 12 bases lay in between. This CDR3 is CASSESVGGYNQPQHF. As DNA, the CDR3 is TGCGCCAGCAGTGAGTCAGTTGGAGGGTACAATCAGCCCCAGCATTTT.

The chain joins TRBV19 to TRBJ2-1; 9 positions agree with TRBD2. V trimming: 3 bases; J trimming: 8 bases; junction bases outside the gene matches: 8. The CDR3 runs 15 residues. Germline CDR1 and CDR2: LNHDA and SQIVND (reference sequence). CDR3 nucleotide sequence: TGTGCCAGTAGTATGTCAGCGGGAGGTGGAGATGAGCAGTTCTTC. Translating it yields CASSMSAGGGDEQFF.

V usage is TRBV7-9 and J usage is TRBJ2-5; 7 bases fit TRBD2. V gave up 1 base and J gave up 1 base; unmatched junction bases: 0. This CDR3 has 14 residues. Germline V CDR1 and CDR2: SEHNR, FQNEAQ (reference sequence). The DNA of the CDR3 is TGTGCCAGCAGCTTAGGACTAGCCCAAGAGACCCAGTACTTC. Residues: CASSLGLAQETQYF.

The chain joins TRBV9 to TRBJ2-5; D gene uncertain. V lost 4 bases, J lost 4 bases, and 14 bases lay in between. Per the germline V gene, CDR1 is SGDLS and CDR2 is YYNGEE. CDR3 size: 14 residues. DNA of the CDR3: TGTGCCAGCAGCCCTACCCTAGTGGGAGAGACCCAGTACTTC. Protein product: CASSPTLVGETQYF.

This clone was detected a few times. The chain joins TRBV7-9 to TRBJ1-1, with 8 bases fitting TRBD1. This CDR3 has 15 amino acids. Unmatched junction bases numbered 5, after V lost 1 base and J lost 4 bases. The germline CDR1 and CDR2 sequences are SEHNR and FQNEAQ (reference sequence). In DNA form, the CDR3 reads TGTGCCAGCAGCTTAGGACAGGGGTTCCTCACTGAAGCTTTCTTT. It encodes CASSLGQGFLTEAFF.

This clone occurred once. The chain uses TRBV30 and TRBJ2-3; no clear D. The ends were cut back, 1 base at V and 11 bases at J, with 10 bases in the middle. From germline, CDR1 is GTSNPN and CDR2 SVGIG (reference sequence). The CDR3 sequence is 11 residues long. The CDR3 is CAWSGPGRQYF. DNA of the CDR3: TGTGCCTGGAGTGGGCCAGGCAGGCAGTATTTT.

V is TRBV12-3 or TRBV12-4 and J is TRBJ2-1; D is unresolved. The CDR3 spans 13 residues. Trimming left V 3 bases short and J 9 bases short, with 12 bases between. CDR3 sequence (DNA): TGTGCCAGCAGTTTCTCCCCCTTCTCTGAGCAGTTCTTC. Its protein is CASSFSPFSEQFF.

This clone showed up just a few times. The gene calls are TRBV11-2 and TRBJ2-7, with 14 bases fitting TRBD2. The germline gives CDR1 SGHAT, CDR2 FQNNGV. This CDR3 is built from 19 residues. V lost 5 bases, J lost 4 bases, and 16 bases stayed unmatched. The CDR3 region is CASSAPGLAGAVRTYEQYF. The CDR3 DNA is TGTGCCAGCAGCGCCCCGGGACTAGCGGGAGCAGTTCGTACTTACGAGCAGTACTTC.

This clone came up a few times. The chain is built from TRBV28 and TRBJ1-5, with a tentative D call TRBD1 (6 bases). The CDR3 has 14 residues. Germline V lookup: CDR1 MDHEN, CDR2 SYDVKM. V was clipped by 7 bases and J by 6 bases, with 16 bases between them. CDR3 DNA: TGTGCCAGCAACTCGGGCAGGGGACGTCAGCCCCAGCATTTT. It yields the protein CASNSGRGRQPQHF.

This clone came up a few times. This chain uses TRBV6-4 with TRBJ1-1; possible D gene TRBD1, 5 bases. The CDR3 totals 17 residues. V was pared by 6 bases and J by 0 bases, with 20 bases between. CDR1 and CDR2 (germline): MRHNA, SNTAGT. The CDR3 region has the DNA TGTGCCAGCAGGTCCTGGTGGATGGGGGAGGTGAACACTGAAGCTTTCTTT. Translation: CASRSWWMGEVNTEAFF.

V and J are TRBV28 and TRBJ1-2; 9 bases fit TRBD1. The V and J ends lost 5 bases and 7 bases, in that order; junction bases with no gene match: 2. The CDR3 loop spans 12 amino acids. The germline gives CDR1 MDHEN, CDR2 SYDVKM. CDR3 loop: CASSRTGAGYTF. In nucleotides, the CDR3 is TGTGCCAGCAGTAGGACAGGGGCTGGCTACACCTTC.

The gene calls are TRBV4-3 and TRBJ2-1, with 7 bases that match TRBD2. This CDR3 has 17 amino acids. V gave up 2 bases and J gave up 0 bases; unmatched junction bases: 7. Germline V CDR1 and CDR2: LGHNA, YSLEER. CDR3 amino acids: CASSQSAAGSSYNEQFF. The CDR3 nucleotides are TGCGCCAGCAGCCAATCGGCAGCGGGGAGCTCCTACAATGAGCAGTTCTTC.

This rearrangement joins TRBV10-3 to TRBJ2-1, with 10 bases matching TRBD1. With V trimmed by 4 bases and J by 5 bases, 5 bases remained unmatched. The CDR3 covers 15 residues. Germline values: CDR1 ENHRY, CDR2 SYGVKD. CDR3 bases: TGTGCCATCAGTGTGTCGGGACAGGGGAACAATGAGCAGTTCTTC. This codes for CAISVSGQGNNEQFF.

The chain is built from TRBV5-8 and TRBJ2-7; the D is unclear. This CDR3 region has 14 residues. Between the trimmed V and J ends, which lost 0 bases and 1 base, there was a span of 8 bases. Germline V lookup: CDR1 SGHTS, CDR2 YDEGEE. The CDR3 DNA follows: TGTGCCAGCAGCTTGGAACAGTCGTCCTACGAGCAGTACTTC. It yields the protein CASSLEQSSYEQYF.

This chain uses TRBV6-6 with TRBJ2-3; the D gene is possibly TRBD1 (5 bases). Per germline, CDR1 MNHNY and CDR2 SVGAGI (reference sequence). The length of the CDR3 is 13 residues. V gave up 8 bases and J gave up 0 bases, with 9 bases separating them. The CDR3 here is CASGATSTDTQYF. The CDR3 region has the DNA TGTGCCAGCGGGGCTACTAGCACAGATACGCAGTATTTT.

The J gene is TRBJ2-5, the V gene TRBV18; 8 nucleotides align to TRBD1. Per the germline V gene, CDR1 is KGHSH and CDR2 is LQKENI. CDR3 length equals 15 residues. V dropped 0 bases and J dropped 3; count of bases not matched to a gene: 3. Here the CDR3 DNA reads TGTGCCAGCTCACCACCGGGACAGGCTAAAGAGACCCAGTACTTC. This gives the protein CASSPPGQAKETQYF.

This rearrangement joins TRBV5-1 to TRBJ1-4; unclear D gene. The V and J ends lost 2 bases and 5 bases respectively, with 16 bases between them. The germline V gene has CDR1 SGHRS and CDR2 YFSETQ. This CDR3 comprises 16 residues. Written as DNA, the CDR3 is TGCGCCAGCAGCTTTTTAGGCGGGCAGGAGAATGAAAAACTGTTTTTT. Its translation is CASSFLGGQENEKLFF.

This sequence joins TRBV18 and TRBJ1-2; 8 positions match TRBD1. Looked up from germline, CDR1 is KGHSH and CDR2 is LQKENI. CDR3 length: 14 residues. J lost 3 bases, V lost 3 bases, and 3 bases had no gene match. CDR3 sequence reads: CASSPLDRDYGYTF. In nucleotides, the CDR3 is TGTGCCAGCTCACCCCTGGACAGGGACTATGGCTACACCTTC.